The sample holds a few counts of the clone carrying this T cell receptor (delta chain). With a far larger clone one base away, a read error is the likely cause. The CDR3 has 18 amino acids. Trimming took 3 bases from V and 0 from J; bases not matched to a gene: 2. CDR1 GEAIGNYY and CDR2 EKD come from the germline V gene. TCRdb re-identified clones in the reads via CATT. The sample has several thousand delta-chain clones, about 1.3% seen once. The source of the sample is a study of gamma-delta chains in newborns, infants, children. Study summary: Microbial exposure reportedly drives polyclonal innate γδ T cell expansion after birth.

The receptor was derived from a child who was a newborn, infant or young child, either healthy, febrile or measles-vaccinated (not recorded which). The chain combines TRDV2 with TRDJ3, with 12 positions matching TRDD3. The sequenced sample was blood. The CDR3 loop is CACDAGGYDSWDTRQMFF. DNA for the CDR3: TGTGCCTGTGACGCTGGGGGATACGACTCCTGGGACACCCGACAGATGTTTTTC.